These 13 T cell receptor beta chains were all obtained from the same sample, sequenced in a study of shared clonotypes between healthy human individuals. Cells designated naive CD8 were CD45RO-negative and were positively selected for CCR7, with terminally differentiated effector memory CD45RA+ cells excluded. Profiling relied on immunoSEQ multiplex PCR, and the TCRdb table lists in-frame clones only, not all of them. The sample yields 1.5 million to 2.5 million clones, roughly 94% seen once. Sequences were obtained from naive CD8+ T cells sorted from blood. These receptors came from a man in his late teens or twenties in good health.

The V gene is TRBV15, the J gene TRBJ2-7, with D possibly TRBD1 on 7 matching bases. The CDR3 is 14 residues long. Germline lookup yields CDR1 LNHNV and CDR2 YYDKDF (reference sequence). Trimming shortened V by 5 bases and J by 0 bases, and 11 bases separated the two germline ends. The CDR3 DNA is TGTGCCACCAGCGGCGGGACAGTCTCCTACGAGCAGTACTTC. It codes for CATSGGTVSYEQYF.

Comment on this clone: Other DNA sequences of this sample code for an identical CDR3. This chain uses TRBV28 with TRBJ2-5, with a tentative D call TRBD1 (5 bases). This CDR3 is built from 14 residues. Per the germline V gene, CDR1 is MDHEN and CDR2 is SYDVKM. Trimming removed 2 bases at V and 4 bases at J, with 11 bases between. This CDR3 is CASSLQGLGETQYF. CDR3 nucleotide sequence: TGTGCCAGCAGTTTACAGGGTTTGGGAGAGACCCAGTACTTC.

The CDR3 DNA reads TGTGCCAGCAGCGTAGTTGGGGTTGCAGATACGCAGTATTTT. Its protein product is CASSVVGVADTQYF. The V call is TRBV9, the J call TRBJ2-3; D gene ambiguous. The V gene's germline CDR1 is SGDLS and CDR2 YYNGEE. Trimming stripped 0 bases from V and 4 bases from J, with 9 bases between. The CDR3 runs 14 residues.

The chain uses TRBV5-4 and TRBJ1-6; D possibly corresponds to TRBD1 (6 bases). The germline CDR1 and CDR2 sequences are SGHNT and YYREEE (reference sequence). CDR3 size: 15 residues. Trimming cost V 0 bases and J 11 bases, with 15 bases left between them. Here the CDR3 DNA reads TGTGCCAGCAGCTTGGAGGTAGGGGGAATTGCACCCCTCCACTTT. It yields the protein CASSLEVGGIAPLHF.

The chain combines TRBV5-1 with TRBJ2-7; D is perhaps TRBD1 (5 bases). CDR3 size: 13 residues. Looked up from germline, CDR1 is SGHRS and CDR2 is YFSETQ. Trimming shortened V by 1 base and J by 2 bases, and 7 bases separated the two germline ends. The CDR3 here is CASSLLGAYEQYF. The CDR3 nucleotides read TGCGCCAGCAGCTTGTTAGGGGCCTACGAGCAGTACTTC.

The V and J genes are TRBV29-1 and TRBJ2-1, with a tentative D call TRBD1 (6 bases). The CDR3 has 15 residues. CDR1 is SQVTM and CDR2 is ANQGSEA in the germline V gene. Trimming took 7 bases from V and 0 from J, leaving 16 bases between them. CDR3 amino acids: CSGLGHQSSYNEQFF. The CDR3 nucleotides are TGCAGCGGACTGGGACATCAGAGCTCCTACAATGAGCAGTTCTTC.

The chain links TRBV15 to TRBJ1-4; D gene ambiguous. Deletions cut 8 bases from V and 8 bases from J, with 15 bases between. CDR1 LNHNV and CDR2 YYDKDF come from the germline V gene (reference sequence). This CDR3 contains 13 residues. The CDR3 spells CATGKANSEKLFF. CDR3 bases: TGTGCCACCGGAAAGGCTAACTCCGAAAAACTGTTTTTT.

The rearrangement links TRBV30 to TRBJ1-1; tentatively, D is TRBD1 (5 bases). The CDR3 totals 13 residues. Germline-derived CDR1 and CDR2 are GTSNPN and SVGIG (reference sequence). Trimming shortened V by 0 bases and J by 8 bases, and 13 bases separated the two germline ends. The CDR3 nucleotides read TGTGCCTGGAGTGTAACTCTAGGGGCAGAAGCTTTCTTT. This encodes CAWSVTLGAEAFF.

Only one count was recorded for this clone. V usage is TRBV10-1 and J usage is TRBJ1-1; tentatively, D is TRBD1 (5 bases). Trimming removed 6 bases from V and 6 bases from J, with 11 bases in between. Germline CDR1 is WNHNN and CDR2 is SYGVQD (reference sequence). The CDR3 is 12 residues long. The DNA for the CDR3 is TGCGCCAGCAGACGGACATCCGCTGAAGCTTTCTTT. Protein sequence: CASRRTSAEAFF.

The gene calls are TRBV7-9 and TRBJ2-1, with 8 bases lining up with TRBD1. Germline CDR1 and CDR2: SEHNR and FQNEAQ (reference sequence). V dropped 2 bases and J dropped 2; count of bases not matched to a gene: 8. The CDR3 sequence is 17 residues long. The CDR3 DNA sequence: TGTGCCAGCAGCTTATGGAGTCAGGGGGCGACCTACAATGAGCAGTTCTTC. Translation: CASSLWSQGATYNEQFF.

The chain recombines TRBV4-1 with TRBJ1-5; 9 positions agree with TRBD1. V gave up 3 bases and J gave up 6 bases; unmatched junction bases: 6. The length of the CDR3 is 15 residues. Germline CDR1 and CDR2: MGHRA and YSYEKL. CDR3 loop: CASSQTQGAGQPQHF. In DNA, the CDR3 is TGCGCCAGCAGCCAGACACAGGGGGCCGGTCAGCCCCAGCATTTT.

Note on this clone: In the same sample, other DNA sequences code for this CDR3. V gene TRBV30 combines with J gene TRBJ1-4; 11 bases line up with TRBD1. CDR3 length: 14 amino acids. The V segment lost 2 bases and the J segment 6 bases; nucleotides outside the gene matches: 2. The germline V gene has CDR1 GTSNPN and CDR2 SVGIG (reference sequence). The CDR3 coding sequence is TGTGCCTGGAGTTCGGGACAGGGGGATGAAAAACTGTTTTTT. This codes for CAWSSGQGDEKLFF.

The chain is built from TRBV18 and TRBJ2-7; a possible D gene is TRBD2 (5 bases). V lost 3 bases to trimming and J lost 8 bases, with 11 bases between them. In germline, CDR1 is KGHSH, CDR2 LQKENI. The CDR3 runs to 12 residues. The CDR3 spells CASSPDGGQQYF. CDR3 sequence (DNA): TGTGCCAGCTCACCCGATGGAGGACAGCAGTACTTC.